Each of the 19 T cell receptor beta chains below was sequenced from the same sample in a study of blood T cell repertoires in COVID-19. Clones were read by immunoSEQ multiplex PCR, and TCRdb kept only the in-frame ones, dropping some. The table lists over 150,000 clones, about 88% of them singletons. Sequencing input: peripheral blood. The receptors stem from a man aged 35 to 55 with acute or convalescent COVID-19.

This chain links TRBV24-1 with TRBJ2-7; 11 bases are shared with TRBD2. Unmatched junction bases numbered 12, after V lost 3 bases and J lost 9 bases. This CDR3 is 16 amino acids long. Germline values: CDR1 KGHDR, CDR2 SFDVKD. The chain's CDR3 is CATSDPTSGETQGQYF. Written as DNA, the CDR3 is TGTGCCACCAGTGATCCGACTAGCGGGGAGACCCAGGGGCAGTACTTC.

V usage is TRBV4-1 and J usage is TRBJ1-5, with 10 bases that match TRBD1. The V gene end was trimmed by 4 bases and the J gene end by 7 bases; junction bases not matched to a gene: 4. The CDR3 consists of 14 residues. Per the germline V gene, CDR1 is MGHRA and CDR2 is YSYEKL. CDR3 region: CASSPGTGDQPQHF. The CDR3 DNA sequence: TGCGCCAGCAGCCCAGGGACAGGGGACCAGCCCCAGCATTTT.

This chain links TRBV20-1 with TRBJ2-1; 12 nucleotides align to TRBD2. V shed 3 bases, J shed 0 bases, and the junction held 3 bases outside the gene matches. Germline CDR1 DFQATT, CDR2 SNEGSKA (reference sequence). The CDR3 sequence is 16 residues long. Here the CDR3 DNA reads TGCAGTGCTAGTCGGACTAGCGGGGCCTCCTACAATGAGCAGTTCTTC. Protein sequence: CSASRTSGASYNEQFF.

The rearrangement uses TRBV19 and TRBJ1-4; D might be TRBD1 (5 bases). The CDR3 extends over 17 amino acids. V was trimmed by 5 bases and J by 0 bases, leaving 16 bases between them. Germline V lookup: CDR1 LNHDA, CDR2 SQIVND (reference sequence). CDR3 bases: TGTGCCAGTAGTCCTCGCGGCGTACAGGCAACTAATGAAAAACTGTTTTTT. It encodes CASSPRGVQATNEKLFF.

This clone appeared once. The chain employs TRBV20-1 and TRBJ1-5; TRBD1 matches 7 bases. CDR3 length: 16 amino acids. J gave up 5 bases and V 3 bases, and 13 bases lay outside the gene matches. Germline values: CDR1 DFQATT, CDR2 SNEGSKA (reference sequence). CDR3 coding DNA: TGCAGTGCTAGTGTCCTGGGACGGGACAGCTATCAGCCCCAGCATTTT. This sequence encodes CSASVLGRDSYQPQHF.

The count of this clone is one. V is TRBV28 and J is TRBJ1-5; TRBD1 might be the D (5 bases). This CDR3 comprises 15 residues. V was pared by 6 bases and J by 3 bases, with 15 bases between. Germline V gives CDR1 MDHEN, CDR2 SYDVKM. CDR3 in DNA: TGTGCCAGCAGCCCAACAGGACACTACAATCAGCCCCAGCATTTT. The encoded protein is CASSPTGHYNQPQHF.

This sequence joins TRBV28 and TRBJ2-7; a weak D match, TRBD2 (6 bases). From germline, CDR1 is MDHEN and CDR2 SYDVKM. Deletions cut 10 bases from V and 4 bases from J, with 14 bases between. The CDR3 is 12 residues long. CDR3 bases: TGTGCCAACAGAGAAGGGAGGTACGAGCAGTACTTC. Translating gives CANREGRYEQYF.

The gene calls are TRBV27 and TRBJ1-4; D possibly corresponds to TRBD1 (5 bases). With 6 bases removed from V and 8 bases from J, the gap between germline ends came to 16 bases. Germline CDR1 reads MNHEY; CDR2 reads SMNVEV (reference sequence). The CDR3 has 14 residues. The CDR3, as DNA: TGTGCCAGCAGGCGGACCAGGGAAGGAGAAAAACTGTTTTTT. This gives the protein CASRRTREGEKLFF. Filled out from reference TRBV27 and TRBJ1-4, the complete variable domain reads EAQVTQNPRYLITVTGKKLTVTCSQNMNHEYMSWYRQDPGLGLRQIYYSMNVEVTDKGDVPEGYKVSRKEKRNFPLILESPSPNQTSLYFCASRRTREGEKLFFGSGTQLSVL.

On this clone itself: One end of the junction fails to match germline, which may point to a read error. This rearrangement joins TRBV7-8 to TRBJ2-7; 7 positions agree with TRBD1. This CDR3 comprises 12 residues. The germline gives CDR1 SGHVS, CDR2 FQNEAQ. CDR3 sequence (DNA): TGTGCCAGCAGCGACTCCCCTCGGGACAGAAACTTC. It translates to CASSDSPRDRNF. The entire variable domain, with the rest obtained from reference TRBV7-8 and TRBJ2-7, is as follows: GAGVSQSPRYKVAKRGQDVALRCDPISGHVSLFWYQQALGQGPEFLTYFQNEAQLDKSGLPSDRFFAERPEGSVSTLKIQRTQQEDSAVYLCASSDSPRDRNFGPGTRLTVT.

This rearrangement joins TRBV5-6 to TRBJ2-7; the D gene is possibly TRBD1 (7 bases). In germline, CDR1 is SGHDT, CDR2 YYEEEE. This CDR3 contains 15 residues. The V end lost 4 bases, the J end lost 3 bases, and 17 bases lay between the germline ends. DNA of the CDR3: TGTGCCAGCAGCAGGGGCGGGACAGCCCACTACGAGCAGTACTTC. It translates to CASSRGGTAHYEQYF. The complete variable domain, with remaining parts taken from reference TRBV5-6 and TRBJ2-7, reads DAGVTQSPTHLIKTRGQQVTLRCSPKSGHDTVSWYQQALGQGPQFIFQYYEEEERQRGNFPDRFSGHQFPNYSSELNVNALLLGDSALYLCASSRGGTAHYEQYFGPGTRLTVT.

This sequence joins TRBV2 and TRBJ1-2; 9 bases are a match to TRBD1. Germline trimming cut 5 bases from V and 5 bases from J; bases unmatched to any gene: 15. Germline assignment: CDR1 SNHLY and CDR2 FYNNEI. The CDR3 runs to 17 residues. Here the CDR3 DNA reads TGTGCCAGCAGTCTGTCTTCCGGGACAGGGATAAATTATGGCTACACCTTC. This translates into CASSLSSGTGINYGYTF.

The chain employs TRBV28 and TRBJ1-4; a weak D match, TRBD1 (6 bases). The germline V and J ends were trimmed by 7 bases and 8 bases, with 17 bases remaining between them. This CDR3 spans 14 amino acids. The germline CDR1 and CDR2 sequences are MDHEN and SYDVKM. The CDR3 region has the DNA TGTGCCAGCACCAAACCCGGGACAACCGAAAAACTGTTTTTT. Translating it yields CASTKPGTTEKLFF.

The chain employs TRBV2 and TRBJ2-4; D is possibly TRBD1 (6 bases). Germline loops: CDR1 SNHLY, CDR2 FYNNEI. Between the trimmed V and J ends, which lost 7 bases and 3 bases, there was a span of 10 bases. This CDR3 has 13 amino acids. CDR3 nucleotides: TGTGCCAGCATCTCGACAGGCAAAAACATTCAGTACTTC. This gives the protein CASISTGKNIQYF.

V and J are TRBV4-1 and TRBJ1-1, with 12 bases matching TRBD1. This CDR3 has 16 residues. Germline assignment: CDR1 MGHRA and CDR2 YSYEKL. V shed 4 bases, J shed 1 base, and the junction held 4 bases outside the gene matches. In nucleotides, the CDR3 is TGCGCCAGCAGCCGGGACAGGGGGCAGGGGAACACTGAAGCTTTCTTT. Its protein is CASSRDRGQGNTEAFF.

The rearrangement joins TRBV4-1 to TRBJ1-4, with D hard to call. The CDR3 totals 14 residues. Germline V gives CDR1 MGHRA, CDR2 YSYEKL. V was pared by 2 bases and J by 5 bases, with 9 bases between. CDR3 sequence (DNA): TGCGCCAGCAGCCAACCAGGCCGAAATGAAAAACTGTTTTTT. Amino acid sequence: CASSQPGRNEKLFF.

The CDR3, as DNA: TGTGCCTGGGTCTCGAGAAGGGGCTATGGCTACACCTTC. Translation: CAWVSRRGYGYTF. The chain uses TRBV30 and TRBJ1-2, with a weak D call TRBD1 (5 bases). CDR1 and CDR2 (germline): GTSNPN, SVGIG (reference sequence). The CDR3 runs to 13 residues. Trimming pared 5 bases from V and 4 bases from J, leaving 14 bases between.

Here the CDR3 DNA reads TGTGCCAGCAGCCAGGGTCGGAGAGGATACGAGCAGTACTTC. It specifies CASSQGRRGYEQYF. V and J are TRBV11-2 and TRBJ2-7, with D perhaps TRBD1 (5 bases). V lost 5 bases and J lost 4, with 15 bases in between. In germline, CDR1 is SGHAT, CDR2 FQNNGV. The CDR3 has 14 residues.

A note on this clone: One end of the junction is discordant with germline, which a read error may explain. The J gene is TRBJ2-1, the V gene TRBV7-7; TRBD2 aligns across 10 bases. The CDR3 is 16 residues long. In germline, CDR1 is SSHAT, CDR2 FNYEAQ (reference sequence). Here the CDR3 reads CASSPSGGVSYNEQFF. As DNA, the CDR3 is TGTGCTAGCAGCCCCAGCGGGGGGGTTTCCTACAATGAGCAGTTCTTC.

The chain joins TRBV2 to TRBJ1-2; 10 positions match TRBD1. CDR3 size: 15 residues. Trimming cost V 6 bases and J 4 bases; bases outside gene matches: 8. Germline V gene lookup returns CDR1 SNHLY and CDR2 FYNNEI. This CDR3 is CASRAGTGEPYGYTF. CDR3 bases: TGTGCCAGCAGGGCCGGGACAGGGGAACCCTATGGCTACACCTTC.